A single sample is the source of the 31 T cell receptor beta chains below, sequenced in a study of blood T cell repertoires in COVID-19. Sequencing used immunoSEQ multiplex PCR; TCRdb keeps in-frame clones, though not all of them. The sample shows roughly 210,000 clones, 80% to 90% of them seen only once. The sequencing input was PBMCs or T cells enriched from blood (not recorded which). Receptors originate from a man under 40 in a cohort exposed to, infected with or recovered from COVID-19 (not recorded which).

The rearrangement links TRBV7-8 to TRBJ1-4, with D possibly matching TRBD1 (5 bases). Germline V gives CDR1 SGHVS, CDR2 FQNEAQ. The CDR3 is made up of 14 amino acids. V dropped 5 bases and J dropped 6 bases, with 13 bases sitting between them. In DNA form, the CDR3 reads TGTGCCAGCAGCCACAGGCGGGGGGATGAAAAACTGTTTTTT. It is translated as CASSHRRGDEKLFF.

This chain connects TRBV29-1 to TRBJ2-7, with D maybe TRBD1 (6 bases). From germline, CDR1 is SQVTM and CDR2 ANQGSEA. V gave up 4 bases and J gave up 7 bases, with 14 bases separating them. The CDR3 covers 12 residues. This CDR3 reads CSVAQGPGEQYF. The CDR3, as DNA: TGCAGCGTTGCCCAGGGGCCAGGGGAGCAGTACTTC.

CDR3 loop: CASSELGQGKNYNEQFF. The CDR3 region has the DNA TGTGCCAGCAGTGAGCTGGGACAGGGGAAAAATTACAATGAGCAGTTCTTC. The chain is built from TRBV25-1 and TRBJ2-1; 10 nucleotides line up with TRBD1. Per germline, CDR1 MGHDK and CDR2 SYGVNS. The V gene end was trimmed by 3 bases and the J gene end by 4 bases; junction bases not matched to a gene: 9. The CDR3 consists of 17 residues.

The rearrangement joins TRBV9 to TRBJ1-1, with 8 bases that match TRBD1. Germline values: CDR1 SGDLS, CDR2 YYNGEE. Germline trimming cut 4 bases from V and 10 bases from J; bases unmatched to any gene: 9. This CDR3 has 13 amino acids. CDR3 amino acids: CASSPQGARVAFF. Written as DNA, the CDR3 is TGTGCCAGCAGCCCCCAGGGGGCTCGGGTAGCTTTCTTT.

The chain recombines TRBV5-6 with TRBJ2-1, with 11 bases that match TRBD2. In germline, CDR1 is SGHDT, CDR2 YYEEEE. Germline trimming cut 0 bases from V and 7 bases from J; bases unmatched to any gene: 3. The CDR3 spans 15 residues. CDR3 sequence: CASSLVASGRNEQFF. DNA of the CDR3: TGTGCCAGCAGCTTGGTTGCTAGCGGGAGGAATGAGCAGTTCTTC.

The gene calls are TRBV28 and TRBJ1-2; TRBD1 matches at 7 bases. This CDR3 region has 16 residues. Trimming cost V 6 bases and J 1 base; bases outside gene matches: 11. The germline gives CDR1 MDHEN, CDR2 SYDVKM. In DNA form, the CDR3 reads TGTGCCAGCAGACCCGTCCGGGACAGCCTTAACTATGGCTACACCTTC. This encodes CASRPVRDSLNYGYTF.

DNA for the CDR3: TGTGCCAGCAGTTGGCGGAAACTAGCGGGAGGTACCTCCTACGAGCAGTACTTC. Encoded protein: CASSWRKLAGGTSYEQYF. This sequence joins TRBV27 and TRBJ2-7; the match to TRBD2 covers 12 bases. Per the germline V gene, CDR1 is MNHEY and CDR2 is SMNVEV (reference sequence). After removal of 4 bases from V and 0 bases from J, the junction contained 10 bases not matched to a gene. There are 18 residues in the CDR3.

The chain links TRBV28 to TRBJ1-5; TRBD1 is a possible D gene (6 bases). Germline CDR1 and CDR2: MDHEN and SYDVKM. V lost 8 bases, J lost 2 bases, and 10 bases lay in between. The CDR3 is made up of 13 amino acids. The CDR3 reads CASEGGRNQPQHF. DNA for the CDR3: TGTGCCAGCGAGGGGGGGCGCAATCAGCCCCAGCATTTT.

The chain combines TRBV5-1 with TRBJ2-7, with TRBD1 as a possible D gene (5 bases). Per the germline V gene, CDR1 is SGHRS and CDR2 is YFSETQ. V gave up 2 bases and J gave up 4 bases, with 10 bases separating them. The CDR3 is 13 residues long. CDR3 DNA sequence: TGCGCCAGCAGCTTAGGACATTTGTACGAGCAGTACTTC. This translates into CASSLGHLYEQYF.

This rearrangement joins TRBV5-8 to TRBJ1-5; D unclear. Germline CDR1 SGHTS, CDR2 YDEGEE. CDR3 length: 15 residues. Trimming left V 4 bases short and J 6 bases short, with 17 bases between. The CDR3 reads CASSPGSGLTQPQHF. As DNA, the CDR3 is TGTGCCAGCAGCCCGGGCTCGGGGTTGACTCAGCCCCAGCATTTT.

The J gene is TRBJ1-5, the V gene TRBV18; 9 nucleotides match TRBD1. This CDR3 comprises 17 residues. Unmatched junction bases numbered 8, after V lost 3 bases and J lost 2 bases. Germline CDR1 is KGHSH and CDR2 is LQKENI. The CDR3 coding sequence is TGTGCCAGCTCACCTTATCACAGGGGGCGAGGCAATCAGCCCCAGCATTTT. It is translated as CASSPYHRGRGNQPQHF.

V and J are TRBV7-2 and TRBJ1-2; TRBD1 aligns across 7 bases. This CDR3 has 17 residues. With V trimmed by 3 bases and J by 1 base, 11 bases remained unmatched. CDR1 is SGHTA and CDR2 is FQGNSA in the germline V gene. For the CDR3, the DNA is TGTGCCAGCAGCTTCCGCCCGACAGGGCCACTTAACTATGGCTACACCTTC. It codes for CASSFRPTGPLNYGYTF. Complete variable domain (other parts from reference TRBV7-2 and TRBJ1-2): GAGVSQSPSNKVTEKGKDVELRCDPISGHTALYWYRQSLGQGLEFLIYFQGNSAPDKSGLPSDRFSAERTGGSVSTLTIQRTQQEDSAVYLCASSFRPTGPLNYGYTFGSGTRLTVV.

The V gene is TRBV9, the J gene TRBJ1-1, with D unresolved. V was cut by 0 bases and J by 4 bases, with 16 bases left in between. The CDR3 loop spans 16 amino acids. Germline V gene data show CDR1 as SGDLS and CDR2 as YYNGEE. CDR3 nucleotide sequence: TGTGCCAGCAGCGTAGCATCTCGGGAGGTGGGCACTGAAGCTTTCTTT. This encodes CASSVASREVGTEAFF.

V is TRBV24-1 and J is TRBJ2-1; D call uncertain. With 0 bases removed from V and 14 bases from J, the gap between germline ends came to 10 bases. The germline CDR1 and CDR2 sequences are KGHDR and SFDVKD. This CDR3 spans 12 amino acids. The CDR3 here is CATSDLLEMEFF. Written as DNA, the CDR3 is TGTGCCACCAGTGATTTGCTAGAAATGGAGTTCTTC.

The chain combines TRBV19 with TRBJ2-7; 13 bases are a match to TRBD2. The CDR3 length is 18 residues. The germline V gene encodes CDR1 LNHDA and CDR2 SQIVND (reference sequence). With V trimmed by 4 bases and J by 6 bases, 15 bases remained unmatched. The CDR3 reads CASSTRTSGSPLQREQYF. The CDR3 DNA is TGTGCCAGTAGTACCCGGACTAGCGGGAGTCCCTTACAGCGCGAGCAGTACTTC.

In nucleotides, the CDR3 is TGTGCCAGCAGCGTGCTTAGGGACACTTTACACAATGAGCAGTTCTTC. Encoded protein: CASSVLRDTLHNEQFF. The chain employs TRBV9 and TRBJ2-1, with D tentatively TRBD1 (6 bases). V lost 2 bases to trimming and J lost 5 bases, with 17 bases between them. The CDR3 covers 16 residues. Germline V gene lookup returns CDR1 SGDLS and CDR2 YYNGEE.

In this sample, this clone turned up many times. The genes are TRBV7-9 and TRBJ2-5, with 7 bases lining up with TRBD1. Germline loops: CDR1 SEHNR, CDR2 FQNEAQ (reference sequence). The CDR3 consists of 16 residues. V lost 5 bases, J lost 5 bases, and 14 bases stayed unmatched. Here the CDR3 DNA reads TGTGCCAGCAGCCGACCCGGGACAGAGATTTGGGAGACCCAGTACTTC. This sequence encodes CASSRPGTEIWETQYF.

The chain recombines TRBV5-1 with TRBJ2-1; the match to TRBD1 covers 9 bases. J gave up 4 bases and V 1 base, and 6 bases lay outside the gene matches. The germline V gene has CDR1 SGHRS and CDR2 YFSETQ. The CDR3 extends over 16 amino acids. The CDR3 region is CASSLSPGQGYNEQFF. CDR3 coding DNA: TGCGCCAGCAGCTTGTCGCCGGGACAGGGTTACAATGAGCAGTTCTTC.

The rearrangement joins TRBV4-1 to TRBJ2-7, with 7 bases identical to TRBD1. This CDR3 contains 14 residues. Germline CDR1 is MGHRA and CDR2 is YSYEKL. The V segment lost 1 base and the J segment 7 bases; nucleotides outside the gene matches: 7. The CDR3 loop reads CASSQVKGAEEQYF. CDR3 in DNA: TGCGCCAGCAGCCAAGTGAAGGGGGCGGAGGAGCAGTACTTC.

V is TRBV25-1 and J is TRBJ1-1, with TRBD1 matching over 7 bases. V dropped 8 bases and J dropped 14; count of bases not matched to a gene: 14. The CDR3 totals 12 residues. CDR1 MGHDK and CDR2 SYGVNS come from the germline V gene. As DNA, the CDR3 is TGTGCCAGCCGAAGGACAGGCCTTGAAATCTTCTTT. Translated, it gives CASRRTGLEIFF.

J is TRBJ2-7 and V is TRBV5-4; perhaps TRBD2 as D (5 bases). The CDR3 runs to 15 residues. Trimming removed 3 bases from V and 4 bases from J, with 17 bases in between. Germline V CDR1 and CDR2: SGHNT, YYREEE (reference sequence). The chain's CDR3 is CASSSRAMEEYEQYF. DNA of the CDR3: TGTGCCAGCAGCTCCCGGGCCATGGAGGAATACGAGCAGTACTTC.

CDR3 amino acids: CATSDLSGRGYEQYF. DNA of the CDR3: TGTGCCACCAGTGATTTGTCTGGCAGGGGATACGAGCAGTACTTC. The V and J genes are TRBV24-1 and TRBJ2-7; the D gene is possibly TRBD1 (6 bases). The length of the CDR3 is 15 residues. With 0 bases removed from V and 4 bases from J, the gap between germline ends came to 12 bases. CDR1 is KGHDR, CDR2 SFDVKD, per germline.

This chain joins TRBV7-9 and TRBJ2-5; 7 bases are a match to TRBD1. V was pared by 1 base and J by 5 bases, with 7 bases of the junction left unmatched. The V gene's germline CDR1 is SEHNR and CDR2 FQNEAQ (reference sequence). The CDR3 is 15 amino acids. This chain's CDR3 is CASSLGSRGQETQYF. Here the CDR3 DNA reads TGTGCCAGCAGCTTAGGGAGCCGGGGACAGGAGACCCAGTACTTC.

CDR3 protein: CASSPAPGQPEAFF. Here the CDR3 DNA reads TGCGCCAGCAGCCCTGCTCCTGGACAGCCTGAAGCTTTCTTT. This chain connects TRBV5-1 to TRBJ1-1, with D maybe TRBD1 (6 bases). This CDR3 is built from 14 residues. The ends were cut back, 4 bases at V and 6 bases at J, with 16 bases in the middle. The germline V gene encodes CDR1 SGHRS and CDR2 YFSETQ.

In its sample, this clone was seen once. This sequence joins TRBV13 and TRBJ2-3; 7 nucleotides agree with TRBD1. Germline-derived CDR1 and CDR2 are PRHDT and FYEKMQ (reference sequence). Trimming took 2 bases from V and 4 from J; bases not matched to a gene: 12. The length of the CDR3 is 17 residues. The CDR3 spells CASSLRETGTLADTQYF. As DNA, the CDR3 is TGTGCCAGCAGCTTAAGGGAGACAGGGACGCTCGCAGATACGCAGTATTTT.

The chain uses TRBV7-2 and TRBJ1-2; D perhaps matches TRBD1 (6 bases). V dropped 5 bases and J dropped 0 bases, with 16 bases sitting between them. Germline V CDR1 and CDR2: SGHTA, FQGNSA. The length of the CDR3 is 16 residues. CDR3 sequence reads: CASSTGQFPANYGYTF. CDR3 DNA sequence: TGTGCCAGCAGCACTGGACAGTTCCCTGCTAACTATGGCTACACCTTC.

This chain's CDR3 is CASSSRVGGTEVEQFF. The CDR3 DNA is TGTGCCAGCAGCTCCCGGGTGGGCGGGACTGAGGTTGAGCAGTTCTTC. V is TRBV7-9 and J is TRBJ2-1; possibly TRBD2 for D (6 bases). Germline V gene data show CDR1 as SEHNR and CDR2 as FQNEAQ (reference sequence). This CDR3 comprises 16 residues. V was pared by 4 bases and J by 9 bases, with 22 bases between.

The genes are TRBV9 and TRBJ2-7; D possibly corresponds to TRBD2 (6 bases). The CDR3 is 15 amino acids. The V end lost 3 bases, the J end lost 5 bases, and 18 bases lay between the germline ends. Germline V gene sequence: CDR1 SGDLS, CDR2 YYNGEE. The CDR3 DNA follows: TGTGCCAGCAGCGCTGGGTACGGGGAGGAAGACGAGCAGTACTTC. It is translated as CASSAGYGEEDEQYF. Filled out from reference TRBV9 and TRBJ2-7, the complete variable domain reads DSGVTQTPKHLITATGQRVTLRCSPRSGDLSVYWYQQSLDQGLQFLIQYYNGEERAKGNILERFSAQQFPDLHSELNLSSLELGDSALYFCASSAGYGEEDEQYFGPGTRLTVT.

The chain carries TRBV5-1 and TRBJ1-4, with TRBD1 identical over 8 bases. The V segment lost 1 base and the J segment 7 bases; nucleotides outside the gene matches: 6. Germline V gene lookup returns CDR1 SGHRS and CDR2 YFSETQ. This CDR3 has 15 amino acids. CDR3 coding DNA: TGCGCCAGCAGCTTGTCGTCAGGGGGCCGTGAAAAACTGTTTTTT. Its protein product is CASSLSSGGREKLFF.

This chain links TRBV27 with TRBJ2-5; D unresolved. The CDR3 is made up of 13 amino acids. Trimming removed 7 bases at V and 2 bases at J, with 11 bases between. CDR1 is MNHEY, CDR2 SMNVEV, per germline (reference sequence). This chain's CDR3 is CASMPVEQETQYF. The CDR3 DNA is TGTGCCAGCATGCCCGTAGAGCAAGAGACCCAGTACTTC.

This rearrangement joins TRBV27 to TRBJ2-1; 14 nucleotides agree with TRBD2. The CDR3 runs 16 residues. The germline gives CDR1 MNHEY, CDR2 SMNVEV (reference sequence). V lost 10 bases to trimming and J lost 7 bases; unmatched junction nucleotides: 12. Written as DNA, the CDR3 is TGTGCCACCCGAAGCATCGGACTAGCGGGAGGAAATGAGCAGTTCTTC. Amino acid sequence: CATRSIGLAGGNEQFF.